One sample yielded the 16 T cell receptor beta chains listed below, sequenced in a study of CD8+ T cells in alopecia areata. A panel of CD4, CD8alpha, NKG2D, NKG2ACE and other markers served to sort pooled cutaneous lymph node cells. RNA was isolated and reverse transcribed to cDNA, the sequencing template. Repertoires were generated with immunoSEQ multiplex PCR, while TCRdb's copy carries only in-frame clones and drops some. Observed are 250,000 or so clones, no singletons, with the top ten taking roughly 1.2%. The sequencing input was CD4+ T cells sorted from a lymph node. The receptors come from a C3H/HeJ mouse with alopecia areata. This strain has MHC haplotype H2-k.

This clone was recorded at least ten times. These gene names are mouse names. Read data end 4 residues before the CDR3 end; the end is taken from the germline J gene. The same CDR3 is also encoded by other DNA sequences in this sample. The V call is TRBV13-1, the J call TRBJ2-1, with D possibly being TRBD1 (6 bases). The V gene lost 2 bases and the J gene lost 1 base, with 7 bases spanning the gap. Germline CDR1 reads NSHNY; CDR2 reads SYGAGN. The CDR3 length is 14 residues. CDR3 protein: CASSEDSNYAEQFF. The CDR3 DNA, read in part, is TGTGCCAGCAGTGAGGACAGCAACTATGCT.

This clone came up many times. Gene names follow the mouse nomenclature. Read coverage stops 4 residues before the CDR3 terminus; the germline J gene supplies the remainder. This CDR3 is also generated by other DNA sequences in the sample. V is TRBV19 and J is TRBJ2-3, with D possibly matching TRBD1 (5 bases). Trimming took off 0 bases at V and 0 bases at J, with 8 bases between the two ends. The germline CDR1 and CDR2 sequences are FNHDT and SITEND (reference sequence). CDR3 length equals 15 residues. The DNA read from the CDR3 is TGTGCCAGCAGTATAGGGACATCTAGTGCAGAA. It is translated as CASSIGTSSAE. The entire CDR3 protein is CASSIGTSSAETLYF.

This clone has more than one count but fewer than ten. The gene names given are mouse names. The read finishes 4 residues shy of the CDR3 end, and the germline J gene is used to complete it. This chain uses TRBV1 with TRBJ2-2; no definite D call. Germline V CDR1 and CDR2: NSQYPW, LRSPGD (reference sequence). The CDR3 consists of 13 residues. V was clipped by 5 bases and J by 1 base, with 5 bases between them. This CDR3 reads CTCSPRNTGQLYF. Incomplete CDR3 DNA: TGCACCTGCAGTCCTCGAAACACCGGG. The entire variable domain, with the rest obtained from reference TRBV1 and TRBJ2-2, is as follows: VTLLEQNPRWRLVPRGQAVNLRCILKNSQYPWMSWYQQDLQKQLQWLFTLRSPGDKEVKSLPGADYLATRVTDTELRLQVANMSQGRTLYCTCSPRNTGQLYFGEGSKLTVL.

A few counts support this clone. Mouse germline and gene names are used. The read ends 4 residues shy of where the CDR3 ends; the end is completed using the germline J gene. This chain links TRBV13-1 with TRBJ2-7; 8 bases fit TRBD2. Germline lookup yields CDR1 NSHNY and CDR2 SYGAGN. This CDR3 comprises 13 residues. CDR3 DNA, as far as it was read: TGTGCCAGCAGGGAGACTGGGGTTTAT. Amino acid sequence: CASRETGVY. The CDR3 reads in full as CASRETGVYEQYF.

A remark on this clone: Gene names are mouse gene names. Sequencing ends 4 residues short of the CDR3 end; the germline J gene provides the rest. V usage is TRBV17 and J usage is TRBJ2-5, with 8 bases lining up with TRBD2. There are 16 residues in the CDR3. V shed 2 bases and J 1 base; nucleotides not matched to a gene: 5. CDR1 and CDR2 from the germline V gene are MNHDT and YYDKIL. CDR3 DNA, as far as it was read: TGTGCTAGCAGTAGATGGGGGGGGATAGACCAAGAC. This translates into CASSRWGGIDQD. The complete CDR3 reads CASSRWGGIDQDTQYF.

On this clone: Gene names follow the mouse nomenclature. The read finishes 3 residues shy of the CDR3 end, and the germline J gene is used to complete it. This chain joins TRBV1 and TRBJ1-6; a weak D match, TRBD1 (5 bases). TRBJ1-6 is annotated as an ORF whose role is uncertain. The V and J ends lost 0 bases and 9 bases respectively, with 12 bases between them. CDR1 is NSQYPW, CDR2 LRSPGD, per germline (reference sequence). CDR3 length equals 15 residues. The part of the CDR3 DNA that was read is TGCACCTGCAGTGCAGAGCGCAGGGTGGTTTCGCCC. Translating it yields CTCSAERRVVSP. The entire CDR3 protein is CTCSAERRVVSPLYF.

The sample holds a few counts of this clone. Gene and germline names: mouse. The same CDR3 can be traced to other DNA sequences in this sample. CDR3: CASRLGGGAETLYF. The covered CDR3 bases are TGTGCCAGCAGACTGGGGGGTGGTGCAGAA. The V call is TRBV19, the J call TRBJ2-3, with 9 bases that match TRBD2. The read ends 4 residues shy of where the CDR3 ends; the end is completed using the germline J gene. The germline CDR1 and CDR2 sequences are FNHDT and SITEND (reference sequence). The ends lost 5 bases at V and 1 base at J; junction bases unmatched: 2. This CDR3 region has 14 residues.

With regard to this clone: Gene and germline names: mouse. The read falls 4 residues short of the CDR3 end, and the missing part is taken from the germline J gene. V and J are TRBV31 and TRBJ1-2, with a weak D call TRBD1 (5 bases). Trimming took off 0 bases at V and 0 bases at J, with 8 bases between the two ends. The germline V gene encodes CDR1 GKSSPN and CDR2 SITVG. There are 14 residues in the CDR3. The CDR3 spells CAWSLKGTNSDYTF. The DNA read from the CDR3 is TGTGCCTGGAGTCTCAAGGGGACAAACTCC.

This clone has more than one count but fewer than ten. The gene names given are mouse names. The read falls 4 residues short of the CDR3 end, and the missing part is taken from the germline J gene. Within the sample, other DNA sequences also encode this same CDR3. This chain connects TRBV13-2 to TRBJ2-5; 8 bases fit TRBD2. The V gene end was trimmed by 0 bases and the J gene end by 3 bases; junction bases not matched to a gene: 3. The CDR3 spans 15 residues. In germline, CDR1 is NNHNN, CDR2 SYGAGS (reference sequence). Partial CDR3 DNA: TGTGCCAGCGGTGATGCAACTGGGGGTCAAGAC. Protein sequence: CASGDATGGQD. The whole CDR3 protein is CASGDATGGQDTQYF.

A few counts support this clone. The gene names here belong to mouse. The read finishes 4 residues shy of the CDR3 end, and the germline J gene is used to complete it. The genes are TRBV13-1 and TRBJ2-5, with 9 nucleotides matching TRBD2. This CDR3 region has 16 residues. The V segment lost 0 bases and the J segment 2 bases; nucleotides outside the gene matches: 4. Germline assignment: CDR1 NSHNY and CDR2 SYGAGN. Incomplete CDR3 DNA: TGTGCCAGCAGTGATGTTACTGGGGGGTCCCAAGAC. This encodes CASSDVTGGSQD. Given in full, the CDR3 is CASSDVTGGSQDTQYF.

Of note for this clone: These gene names are mouse names. The read ends 4 residues before the CDR3 terminus; that terminus is restored from the germline J gene. The sample contains more than one DNA sequence encoding this CDR3. The rearrangement links TRBV13-1 to TRBJ2-7; tentative D call: TRBD2 (6 bases). The germline V gene encodes CDR1 NSHNY and CDR2 SYGAGN. V lost 3 bases to trimming and J lost 3 bases, with 7 bases between them. The CDR3 runs to 12 residues. Incomplete CDR3 DNA: TGTGCCAGCAGTGTGACTGGCTAT. Its protein product is CASSVTGY. The entire CDR3 protein is CASSVTGYEQYF.

A remark on this clone: Gene names are the mouse ones. The read terminates 3 residues before the CDR3 end, so the remaining end is supplied by the germline J gene. The chain uses TRBV1 and TRBJ1-6; D unresolved. TRBJ1-6 is treated as an ORF (open reading frame) with a function not yet certain. The CDR3 runs to 16 residues. From germline, CDR1 is NSQYPW and CDR2 LRSPGD (reference sequence). Trimming cost V 0 bases and J 0 bases, with 6 bases left between them. The CDR3 sequence: CTCSADRSSYNSPLYF. The CDR3 bases that were read are TGCACCTGCAGTGCAGATCGCAGTTCCTATAATTCGCCC.

The sample holds a few counts of this clone. Gene labels here are mouse ones. Read sequence stops 4 residues before the CDR3 end, and the germline J gene provides the missing end. This chain joins TRBV5 and TRBJ2-5; possibly TRBD1 for D (6 bases). Per the germline V gene, CDR1 is LGHNA and CDR2 is YNLKQL (reference sequence). The CDR3 has 14 residues. V was pared by 2 bases and J by 3 bases, with 9 bases between. Incomplete CDR3 DNA: TGTGCCAGCAGCCAAAGACAGGAACAAGAC. This sequence encodes CASSQRQEQD. In full, the CDR3 is CASSQRQEQDTQYF.

In this sample, this clone turned up a few times. Gene names follow the mouse nomenclature. Sequencing ends 4 residues short of the CDR3 end; the germline J gene provides the rest. The rearrangement joins TRBV1 to TRBJ1-1; tentatively, D is TRBD1 (5 bases). The CDR3 contains 14 residues. V was shortened by 0 bases and J by 4 bases, with 9 bases between the two germline ends. CDR1 is NSQYPW and CDR2 is LRSPGD in the germline V gene (reference sequence). The CDR3 loop is CTCSADRASTEVFF. The DNA read from the CDR3 is TGCACCTGCAGTGCAGACAGGGCTAGCACA.

This clone was seen a few times. The gene names here belong to mouse. With the read ending 4 residues before the CDR3 end, the germline J gene is used to fill in that end. J is TRBJ2-3 and V is TRBV17, with 8 bases matching TRBD1. This CDR3 region has 15 residues. Germline V lookup: CDR1 MNHDT, CDR2 YYDKIL. The junction had 5 bases not matched to a gene; V was cut back by 5 bases and J by 1 base. CDR3 loop: CASSFRGLGAETLYF. The DNA read from the CDR3 is TGTGCTAGCAGTTTCAGGGGGCTGGGTGCAGAA.

On this clone itself: The genes and germline here are from mouse. The read halts 4 residues ahead of the CDR3 end, with the missing end drawn from the germline J gene. This chain uses TRBV13-2 with TRBJ1-2, with 7 bases that match TRBD1. CDR1 is NNHNN and CDR2 is SYGAGS in the germline V gene (reference sequence). This CDR3 spans 15 amino acids. With V trimmed by 5 bases and J by 1 base, 8 bases remained unmatched. CDR3 bases read: TGTGCCAGCGGCCCCCCGGGACAGTTAAACTCC. Encoded protein: CASGPPGQLNS. The entire CDR3 is CASGPPGQLNSDYTF.